This T cell receptor beta chain is from a study of T cell responses to AZD1222 COVID-19 vaccine. Study as a whole: Pooling of second doses given at about 4 or about 12 weeks was done. Study-level results: Clonal diversity was possibly underestimated, and white British individuals and females predominated among donors. Baseline testing showed seropositivity in only a handful of AZD1222 recipients. Samples come after the peak T cell response, not at day 14.

Regarding this clone: Its target is not known.

Data came from immunoSEQ multiplex PCR; TCRdb stores just in-frame clones and leaves some out. The table shows around 140,000 clones, with 80% to 95% occurring only once. The CDR3 runs 14 residues. Germline values: CDR1 MDHEN, CDR2 SYDVKM. V lost 3 bases and J 0 bases, leaving 7 bases between the germline ends. The source material was peripheral blood, sampled on day 0 of AZD1222 vaccination. The chain recombines TRBV28 with TRBJ2-3; the D is unclear. The origin of this receptor is an adult in good health. The CDR3 nucleotides are TGTGCCAGCAGTTTGCCAACTAGCACAGATACGCAGTATTTT. This gives the protein CASSLPTSTDTQYF. The full variable domain, its missing parts supplied by reference TRBV28 and TRBJ2-3, is DVKVTQSSRYLVKRTGEKVFLECVQDMDHENMFWYRQDPGLGLRLIYFSYDVKMKEKGDIPEGYSVSREKKERFSLILESASTNQTSMYLCASSLPTSTDTQYFGPGTRLTVL.